These 8 T cell receptor beta chains share one sample of origin, sequenced in a study of T cell responses to AZD1222 COVID-19 vaccine. This table comes from immunoSEQ multiplex PCR, and its TCRdb copy is limited to in-frame clones, with some not included. The sample consists of 150,000 or so clones, over 90% of them appearing once. This sample comprised peripheral blood, obtained 28 days after the second AZD1222 dose. The receptors originated from an adult who received the AZD1222 COVID-19 vaccine.

Here the CDR3 DNA reads TGTGCCAGCAGCCCGGGACAGGTTGAAAAACTGTTTTTT. Encoded protein: CASSPGQVEKLFF. V usage is TRBV5-5 and J usage is TRBJ1-4; 8 nucleotides line up with TRBD1. The germline V gene encodes CDR1 SGHKS and CDR2 YYEKEE (reference sequence). After removal of 4 bases from V and 7 bases from J, the junction contained 3 bases not matched to a gene. This CDR3 spans 13 amino acids.

The gene calls are TRBV3-1 (or the pseudogene TRBV3-2) and TRBJ2-5; D not resolved. The CDR3 consists of 11 residues. Germline-derived CDR1 and CDR2 are LGHDT and YNNKEL (reference sequence). Trimming took off 3 bases at V and 9 bases at J, with 8 bases between the two ends. As DNA, the CDR3 is TGTGCCAGCAGCCACGTGGGTCCCCAGTACTTC. Translated: CASSHVGPQYF.

The J gene is TRBJ1-2, the V gene TRBV9; 8 nucleotides agree with TRBD1. The CDR3 covers 17 residues. With 4 bases clipped from V and 6 bases from J, the junction kept 17 bases outside the gene matches. In germline, CDR1 is SGDLS, CDR2 YYNGEE. The CDR3 coding sequence is TGTGCCAGCAGCCTTCCGGGACAGGAGGATGTTACAGATGGCTACACCTTC. It encodes CASSLPGQEDVTDGYTF.

This clone occurred once. V usage is TRBV28 and J usage is TRBJ1-2, with 9 nucleotides matching TRBD1. Trimming at V came to 6 bases and at J to 5 bases, leaving 13 bases not matched to a gene. The CDR3 runs 16 residues. CDR1 is MDHEN, CDR2 SYDVKM, per germline. CDR3: CASSYTPGQGGYGYTF. The CDR3 bases are TGTGCCAGCAGCTACACACCGGGACAGGGAGGTTATGGCTACACCTTC.

This clone was picked up a small number of times. V and J are TRBV9 and TRBJ2-7; TRBD1 aligns across 11 bases. CDR1 is SGDLS and CDR2 is YYNGEE in the germline V gene. The CDR3 length is 14 residues. J lost 8 bases, V lost 7 bases, and 11 bases had no gene match. The CDR3 DNA sequence: TGTGCCAGCGCCGAGGGACAGGGGGACCGGAAGCAGTACTTC. Protein product: CASAEGQGDRKQYF.

This clone was counted between two and nine times. The chain is built from TRBV13 and TRBJ2-3, with a weak D call TRBD1 (6 bases). The V end lost 2 bases, the J end lost 5 bases, and 11 bases lay between the germline ends. The CDR3 length is 14 residues. Germline V lookup: CDR1 PRHDT, CDR2 FYEKMQ (reference sequence). In nucleotides, the CDR3 is TGTGCCAGCAGCTTAACAGGGTTGGGAGATACGCAGTATTTT. Its translation is CASSLTGLGDTQYF. Together with reference TRBV13 and TRBJ2-3, the CDR3 gives the full variable domain: AAGVIQSPRHLIKEKRETATLKCYPIPRHDTVYWYQQGPGQDPQFLISFYEKMQSDKGSIPDRFSAQQFSDYHSELNMSSLELGDSALYFCASSLTGLGDTQYFGPGTRLTVL.

V gene TRBV5-1 combines with J gene TRBJ1-1; 7 nucleotides match TRBD1. Germline CDR1 and CDR2: SGHRS and YFSETQ. This CDR3 is 15 amino acids long. After removal of 4 bases from V and 2 bases from J, the junction contained 8 bases not matched to a gene. CDR3 amino acids: CASSNGQAINTEAFF. The DNA for the CDR3 is TGCGCCAGCAGCAACGGACAGGCTATAAACACTGAAGCTTTCTTT.

This chain connects TRBV29-1 to TRBJ2-3; the match to TRBD2 covers 10 bases. The CDR3 covers 12 residues. V lost 7 bases to trimming and J lost 11 bases; unmatched junction nucleotides: 9. Germline CDR1 is SQVTM and CDR2 is ANQGSEA. The CDR3 reads CSAGLAVEGQYF. As DNA, the CDR3 is TGCAGCGCAGGACTAGCGGTAGAGGGGCAGTATTTT.